This T cell receptor beta chain was found in a study of blood T cell repertoires in COVID-19. In germline, CDR1 is LNHDA, CDR2 SQIVND (reference sequence). This CDR3 has 14 residues. The germline V and J ends were trimmed by 1 base and 1 base, with 4 bases remaining between them. Sequencing used immunoSEQ multiplex PCR; TCRdb keeps in-frame clones, though not all of them. Of about 400,000 clones in the sample, about 90% were seen once. Notes on this clone: Other DNA variants within this sample encode the same CDR3.

The V and J genes are TRBV19 and TRBJ2-2, with D unresolved. The sample comprised PBMCs or T cells enriched from blood (not recorded which). The receptor comes from a woman in her late teens or twenties with acute COVID-19. The CDR3 sequence: CASSIVGNTGELFF. In DNA form, the CDR3 reads TGTGCCAGTAGTATAGTCGGGAACACCGGGGAGCTGTTTTTT.